This TCR beta chain emerged from a study of graft-versus-host responses after intestinal transplantation. The data were produced by immunoSEQ multiplex PCR, yet TCRdb's version contains in-frame clones alone and is incomplete. The data show 30,000 to 45,000 clones, over 90% seen once. Germline V lookup: CDR1 SGHAT, CDR2 FQNNGV. Trimming cost V 2 bases and J 3 bases; bases outside gene matches: 8. This CDR3 region has 17 residues. Study-wide results and limits: GvH clones appeared in recipient marrow, some first in ileum or blood.

In its sample, this clone was seen once. As yet, its antigen is unknown. This specimen consisted of unstimulated CD8+ T cells sorted from spleen or lymph node cells, obtained before transplant. The chain recombines TRBV11-2 with TRBJ2-7, with 12 bases aligning to TRBD2. The TCR comes from a human donor who was the organ donor for an intestinal transplant. The CDR3 reads CASSLSPKLAGGYEQYF. As DNA, the CDR3 is TGTGCCAGCAGCTTATCCCCAAAACTAGCGGGAGGCTACGAGCAGTACTTC.